The source of this T cell receptor beta chain is a study of cytomegalovirus exposure and HLA in healthy donors. To note about this clone: The antigen is not known.

Whole-study results and caveats: In a later analysis, first-cohort TCR clusters were found to tend to co-occur in the approximately 120 validation repertoires. There were a few CMV-associated chains whose specificity for CMV antigens was confirmed in vitro.

The germline CDR1 and CDR2 sequences are SGHRS and YFSETQ. There are 14 residues in the CDR3. V was shortened by 4 bases and J by 5 bases, with 12 bases between the two germline ends. Profiling relied on immunoSEQ multiplex PCR, and the TCRdb table lists in-frame clones only, not all of them. This table holds about 160,000 clones, about 95% found once. Input material: PBMCs. The TCR originated in a woman under 30 in good health and CMV-seronegative. The gene calls are TRBV5-1 and TRBJ1-4; a possible D gene is TRBD1 (6 bases). The DNA of the CDR3 is TGCGCCAGCAGCATATCAGGGGTAAATGAAAAACTGTTTTTT. This gives the protein CASSISGVNEKLFF.